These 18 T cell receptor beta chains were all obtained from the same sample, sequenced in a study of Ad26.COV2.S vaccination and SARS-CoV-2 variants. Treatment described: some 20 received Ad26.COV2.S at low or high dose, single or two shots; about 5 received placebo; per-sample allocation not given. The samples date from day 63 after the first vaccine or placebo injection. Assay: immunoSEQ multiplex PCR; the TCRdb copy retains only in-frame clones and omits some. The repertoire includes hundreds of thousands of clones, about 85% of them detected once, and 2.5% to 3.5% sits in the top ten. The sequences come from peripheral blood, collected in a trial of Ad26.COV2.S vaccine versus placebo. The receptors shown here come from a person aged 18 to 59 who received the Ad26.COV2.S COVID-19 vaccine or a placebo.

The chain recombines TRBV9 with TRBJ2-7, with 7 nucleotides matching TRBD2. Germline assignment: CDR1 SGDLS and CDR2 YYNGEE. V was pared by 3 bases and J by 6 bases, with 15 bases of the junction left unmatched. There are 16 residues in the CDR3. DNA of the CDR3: TGTGCCAGCAGCGGGACTGGGGGGGACGGACTTTCCGAGCAGTACTTC. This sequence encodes CASSGTGGDGLSEQYF.

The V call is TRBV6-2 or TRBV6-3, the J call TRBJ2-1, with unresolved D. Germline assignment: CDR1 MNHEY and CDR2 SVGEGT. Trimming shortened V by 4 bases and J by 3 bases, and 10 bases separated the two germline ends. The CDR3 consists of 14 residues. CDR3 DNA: TGTGCCAGCAGTTTTCAGTCGGTCTACAATGAGCAGTTCTTC. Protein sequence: CASSFQSVYNEQFF.

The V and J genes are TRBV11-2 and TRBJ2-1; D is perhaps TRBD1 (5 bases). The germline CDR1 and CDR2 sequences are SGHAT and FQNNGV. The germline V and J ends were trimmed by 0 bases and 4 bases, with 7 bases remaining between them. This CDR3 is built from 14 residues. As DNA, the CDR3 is TGTGCCAGCAGCTTAGAGGGGCCTTACAATGAGCAGTTCTTC. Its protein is CASSLEGPYNEQFF.

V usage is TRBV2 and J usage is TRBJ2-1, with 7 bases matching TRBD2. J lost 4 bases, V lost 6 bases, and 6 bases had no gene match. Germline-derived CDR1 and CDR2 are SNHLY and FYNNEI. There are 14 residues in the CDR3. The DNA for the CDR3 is TGTGCCAGCAGCAGGGAGGGCGGGTACAATGAGCAGTTCTTC. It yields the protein CASSREGGYNEQFF.

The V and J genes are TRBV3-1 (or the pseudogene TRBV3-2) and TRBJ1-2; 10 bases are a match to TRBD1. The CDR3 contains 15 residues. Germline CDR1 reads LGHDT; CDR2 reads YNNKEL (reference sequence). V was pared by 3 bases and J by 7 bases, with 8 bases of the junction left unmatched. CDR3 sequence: CASSQSGTGVGGYTF. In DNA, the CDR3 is TGTGCCAGCAGCCAGTCCGGGACAGGGGTTGGTGGCTACACCTTC.

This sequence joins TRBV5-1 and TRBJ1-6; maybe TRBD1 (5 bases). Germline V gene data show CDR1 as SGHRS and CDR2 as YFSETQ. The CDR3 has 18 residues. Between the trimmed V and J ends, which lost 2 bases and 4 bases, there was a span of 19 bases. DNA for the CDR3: TGCGCCAGCAGCTTCCAACAACTGACGGGGCGATATAATTCACCCCTCCACTTT. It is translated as CASSFQQLTGRYNSPLHF.

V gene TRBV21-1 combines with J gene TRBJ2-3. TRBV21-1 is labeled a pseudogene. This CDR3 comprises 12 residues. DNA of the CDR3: TGTGCCAGCAGCAATACCGGGACTACGCAGTATTTT. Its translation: CASSNTGTTQYF.

The CDR3, as DNA: TGTGCCAGCAGCTTAGTAGTGCAGGGTCGAAATACGCAGTATTTT. Translated, it gives CASSLVVQGRNTQYF. The chain uses TRBV7-9 and TRBJ2-3; D is possibly TRBD1 (5 bases). The CDR3 is made up of 15 amino acids. CDR1 and CDR2 from the germline V gene are SEHNR and FQNEAQ (reference sequence). Trimming removed 1 base at V and 7 bases at J, with 15 bases between.

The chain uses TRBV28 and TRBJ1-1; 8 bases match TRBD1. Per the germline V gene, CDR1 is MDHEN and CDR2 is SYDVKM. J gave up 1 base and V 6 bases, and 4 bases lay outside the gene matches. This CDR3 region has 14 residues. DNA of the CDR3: TGTGCCAGCAGAACACAGGGGGGGAACACTGAAGCTTTCTTT. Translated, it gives CASRTQGGNTEAFF.

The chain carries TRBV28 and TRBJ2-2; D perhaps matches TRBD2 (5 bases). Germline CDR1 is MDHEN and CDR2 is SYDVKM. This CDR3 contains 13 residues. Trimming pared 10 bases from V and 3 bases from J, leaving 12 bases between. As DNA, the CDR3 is TGTGCCACGGGAAGGGTGCACACCGGGGAGCTGTTTTTT. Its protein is CATGRVHTGELFF.

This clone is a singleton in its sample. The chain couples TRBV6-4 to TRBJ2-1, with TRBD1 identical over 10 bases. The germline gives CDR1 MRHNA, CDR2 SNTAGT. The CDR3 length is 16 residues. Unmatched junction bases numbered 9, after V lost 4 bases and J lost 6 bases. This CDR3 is CASSVLRDRGINEQFF. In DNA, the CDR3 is TGTGCCAGCAGTGTCCTCCGGGACAGGGGAATCAATGAGCAGTTCTTC.

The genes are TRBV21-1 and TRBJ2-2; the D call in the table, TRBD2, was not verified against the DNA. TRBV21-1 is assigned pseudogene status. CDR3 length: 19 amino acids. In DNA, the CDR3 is TGTGCCAGCAGCAAAAGGGCACGCCCGGGAGGGACCTTCACCGGGGAGCTGTTTTTT. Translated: CASSKRARPGGTFTGELFF.

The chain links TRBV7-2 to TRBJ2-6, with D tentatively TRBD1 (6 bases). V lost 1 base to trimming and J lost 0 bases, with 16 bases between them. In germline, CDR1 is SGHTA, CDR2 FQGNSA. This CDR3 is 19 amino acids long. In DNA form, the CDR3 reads TGTGCCAGCAGCTTAGTATTCGGGTCAGGGGCCTCTGGGGCCAACGTCCTGACTTTC. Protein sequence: CASSLVFGSGASGANVLTF.

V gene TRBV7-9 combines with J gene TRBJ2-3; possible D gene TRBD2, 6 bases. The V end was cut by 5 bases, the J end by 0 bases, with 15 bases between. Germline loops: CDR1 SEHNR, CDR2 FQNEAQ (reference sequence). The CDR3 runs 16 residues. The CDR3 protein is CASSTRDGPSTDTQYF. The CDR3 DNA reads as TGTGCCAGCAGCACGCGGGACGGCCCTAGCACAGATACGCAGTATTTT.

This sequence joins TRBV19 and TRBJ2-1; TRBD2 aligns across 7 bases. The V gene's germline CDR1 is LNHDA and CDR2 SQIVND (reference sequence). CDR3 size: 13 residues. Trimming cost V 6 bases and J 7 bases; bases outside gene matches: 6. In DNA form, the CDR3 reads TGTGCCAGTAGCCGGGGGGTTGGGAATGAGCAGTTCTTC. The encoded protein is CASSRGVGNEQFF.

In DNA, the CDR3 is TGCGCCAGCAGCTTAGAACGGATCAAAGAGACCCAGTACTTC. Protein: CASSLERIKETQYF. The V gene is TRBV5-1, the J gene TRBJ2-5; the D is unclear. V was trimmed by 2 bases and J by 3 bases, leaving 11 bases between them. The CDR3 runs to 14 residues. Germline CDR1 reads SGHRS; CDR2 reads YFSETQ.

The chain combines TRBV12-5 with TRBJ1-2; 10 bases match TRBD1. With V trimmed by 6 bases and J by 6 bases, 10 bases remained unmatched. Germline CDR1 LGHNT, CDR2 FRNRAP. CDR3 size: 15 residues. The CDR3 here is CASGEDRGSWDGYTF. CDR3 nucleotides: TGTGCTAGTGGGGAGGACAGGGGGAGCTGGGATGGCTACACCTTC. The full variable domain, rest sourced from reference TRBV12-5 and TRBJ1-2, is DARVTQTPRHKVTEMGQEVTMRCQPILGHNTVFWYRQTMMQGLELLAYFRNRAPLDDSGMPKDRFSAEMPDATLATLKIQPSEPRDSAVYFCASGEDRGSWDGYTFGSGTRLTVV.

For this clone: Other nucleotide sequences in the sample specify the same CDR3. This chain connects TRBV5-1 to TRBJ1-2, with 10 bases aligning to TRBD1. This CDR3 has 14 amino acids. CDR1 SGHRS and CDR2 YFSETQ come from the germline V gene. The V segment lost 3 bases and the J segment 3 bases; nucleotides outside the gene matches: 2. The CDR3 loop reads CASSSGTGDYGYTF. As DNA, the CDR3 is TGCGCCAGCAGCTCCGGGACAGGGGACTATGGCTACACCTTC.